This TCR beta chain was captured in a study of blood T cell repertoires in COVID-19. Across the study: PBMCs, B-cell-depleted T cells, or T cells were the source of the cDNA or gDNA that made up the material.

The V gene lost 1 base and the J gene lost 1 base, with 7 bases spanning the gap. This CDR3 comprises 14 residues. Germline CDR1 reads SGHTA; CDR2 reads FQGTGA. Participant ages covered about 18 to 90 years across about 25 US areas. Categorization into cohorts depended on clinical history that participants reported. Original analysis: Reference gene primer amplification in the assay estimated nucleated cell counts. Only in-frame clones appear in the TCRdb table, and some are missing; sequencing was by immunoSEQ multiplex PCR. V, J and clone size were drawn from that table, and D and trimming were deduced from the DNA. Of approximately 230,000 clones in the sample, around nine tenths are singletons; the top ten hold 14% to 15%.

This chain connects TRBV7-3 to TRBJ2-5, with D unresolved. This sequence originates from a woman aged 50 to 60 with acute COVID-19. Sequencing input: PBMCs or T cells enriched from blood (not recorded which). CDR3 bases: TGTGCCAGCAGCTTAAGTCACAGCCAAGAGACCCAGTACTTC. It codes for CASSLSHSQETQYF.